The 8 T cell receptor beta chains below all came from one sample that was sequenced in a study of T cell responses to AZD1222 COVID-19 vaccine. Produced via immunoSEQ multiplex PCR; TCRdb's table is partial and in-frame only. The sample includes about 150,000 clones, 75% to 95% of them seen just once. The source was peripheral blood, collected 28 days after the second AZD1222 dose. The receptors derive from an adult who received the AZD1222 COVID-19 vaccine.

The V and J genes are TRBV7-6 and TRBJ2-1, with 12 bases that match TRBD1. With V trimmed by 5 bases and J by 0 bases, 11 bases remained unmatched. Germline V CDR1 and CDR2: SGHVS, FNYEAQ. This CDR3 has 19 amino acids. The CDR3 protein is CASSAPGTGGAGSYNEQFF. Written as DNA, the CDR3 is TGTGCCAGCAGCGCGCCCGGGACAGGGGGCGCAGGCTCCTACAATGAGCAGTTCTTC.

The chain couples TRBV2 to TRBJ1-5; TRBD1 is a possible D gene (5 bases). V gave up 3 bases and J gave up 4 bases, with 10 bases separating them. This CDR3 spans 14 amino acids. Germline V lookup: CDR1 SNHLY, CDR2 FYNNEI. The CDR3 DNA follows: TGTGCCAGCAGTGATGGCCAGGGAAATCAGCCCCAGCATTTT. Translating gives CASSDGQGNQPQHF.

The gene calls are TRBV19 and TRBJ1-1; a possible D gene is TRBD1 (6 bases). The CDR3 length is 18 residues. The V and J ends lost 3 bases and 1 base respectively, with 21 bases between them. The V gene's germline CDR1 is LNHDA and CDR2 SQIVND (reference sequence). This CDR3 is CASSIPKTSLTGNTEAFF. The CDR3 DNA is TGTGCCAGTAGTATCCCAAAAACCTCTCTGACAGGGAACACTGAAGCTTTCTTT.

J is TRBJ1-5 and V is TRBV27, with D hard to call. The CDR3 spans 15 residues. Trimming pared 3 bases from V and 1 base from J, leaving 10 bases between. CDR1 is MNHEY and CDR2 is SMNVEV in the germline V gene (reference sequence). The CDR3 DNA reads as TGTGCCAGCAGTTTGATGGGAGACAGCAATCAGCCCCAGCATTTT. Protein sequence: CASSLMGDSNQPQHF.

The rearrangement joins TRBV29-1 to TRBJ1-1; D might be TRBD1 (6 bases). CDR1 and CDR2 from the germline V gene are SQVTM and ANQGSEA. The CDR3 is made up of 14 amino acids. Trimming pared 4 bases from V and 7 bases from J, leaving 19 bases between. The CDR3 spells CSVVGADRMSEAFF. Written as DNA, the CDR3 is TGCAGCGTTGTGGGGGCCGACAGGATGAGTGAAGCTTTCTTT.

V and J are TRBV7-9 and TRBJ1-1, with D possibly TRBD1 on 6 matching bases. Trimming left V 5 bases short and J 1 base short, with 14 bases between. Per germline, CDR1 SEHNR and CDR2 FQNEAQ (reference sequence). The CDR3 covers 15 residues. The CDR3 nucleotides read TGTGCCAGCAGCCCTCCCGGGGGGCCGAACACTGAAGCTTTCTTT. Protein sequence: CASSPPGGPNTEAFF.

The V call is TRBV3-1 (or the pseudogene TRBV3-2), the J call TRBJ1-2; 7 bases map to TRBD1. This CDR3 has 17 amino acids. Germline V gene lookup returns CDR1 LGHDT and CDR2 YNNKEL (reference sequence). Losses at the gene ends were 3 bases for V and 1 base for J; bases not matched to a gene: 11. This chain's CDR3 is CASSHLTGDWDNYGYTF. The CDR3, as DNA: TGTGCCAGCAGCCACCTCACAGGGGATTGGGATAACTATGGCTACACCTTC.

J is TRBJ2-3 and V is TRBV10-3; D is uncertain. V was trimmed by 0 bases and J by 2 bases, leaving 9 bases between them. The V gene's germline CDR1 is ENHRY and CDR2 SYGVKD. This CDR3 contains 15 residues. CDR3 bases: TGTGCCATCAGTGAGTCGAGCGCGAACACAGATACGCAGTATTTT. It codes for CAISESSANTDTQYF.